These 23 T cell receptor beta chains originate from one sample sequenced in a study of shared clonotypes between healthy human individuals. TCRdb keeps only in-frame clones here, not all; method: immunoSEQ multiplex PCR. This sample has about half a million clones, with approximately 77% found just once. The sequenced material came from PBMCs. The receptors were gathered from a woman aged 40-49 years in good health. Some clones in this sample may be carry-over from other donors' samples.

The V gene is TRBV25-1, the J gene TRBJ1-3; D is uncertain. Germline assignment: CDR1 MGHDK and CDR2 SYGVNS. V shed 4 bases and J shed 0 bases, with 13 bases lying between them. The CDR3 length is 16 residues. The CDR3 here is CASSGPFVGSGNTIYF. The CDR3 DNA reads as TGTGCCAGCAGTGGCCCTTTTGTTGGCTCTGGAAACACCATATATTTT.

The V and J genes are TRBV4-3 and TRBJ2-3; D remains ambiguous. Trimming cost V 4 bases and J 4 bases, with 21 bases left between them. Germline V CDR1 and CDR2: LGHNA, YSLEER. CDR3 size: 17 residues. CDR3 DNA: TGCGCCAGCAGCCCACAAAGCAATAGGGCCACCGCAGATACGCAGTATTTT. Residues: CASSPQSNRATADTQYF.

To note about this clone: This is likely an artifact of a read error, given a far larger clone one base away. The chain links TRBV7-9 to TRBJ2-2, with D possibly being TRBD1 (6 bases). V was clipped by 3 bases and J by 10 bases, with 18 bases between them. The CDR3 runs 15 residues. Germline V gene lookup returns CDR1 SEHNR and CDR2 FQNEAQ (reference sequence). CDR3 bases: TGTGCCAGCAGCTTCGCCCAGGGGTTAATCGTGGAGCTGTTTTTT. It encodes CASSFAQGLIVELFF.

This clone was seen repeatedly, ten times or more. This chain connects TRBV27 to TRBJ1-6; D gene ambiguous. The V end was cut by 8 bases, the J end by 5 bases, with 4 bases between. Per the germline V gene, CDR1 is MNHEY and CDR2 is SMNVEV (reference sequence). The CDR3 runs 11 residues. CDR3 DNA: TGTGCCAGCGGCCATAATTCACCCCTCCACTTT. Residues: CASGHNSPLHF.

The V and J genes are TRBV27 and TRBJ2-1; the match to TRBD2 covers 10 bases. CDR3 length: 15 amino acids. The V and J ends lost 2 bases and 4 bases, in that order; junction bases with no gene match: 2. Germline CDR1 MNHEY, CDR2 SMNVEV (reference sequence). Here the CDR3 DNA reads TGTGCCAGCAGTTTACTAGCGGGAGTTTACAATGAGCAGTTCTTC. Amino acids: CASSLLAGVYNEQFF.

The chain is built from TRBV7-3 and TRBJ2-1, with D uncertain. This CDR3 has 13 residues. Germline lookup yields CDR1 SGHTA and CDR2 FQGTGA. Between the trimmed V and J ends, which lost 3 bases and 5 bases, there was a span of 8 bases. The CDR3 sequence is CASSFSENNEQFF. The CDR3 DNA is TGTGCCAGCAGCTTCAGCGAAAACAATGAGCAGTTCTTC.

To note about this clone: The conserved phenylalanine or tryptophan is not found at the CDR3 terminus, so this likely reflects a read error. This chain connects TRBV5-5 to TRBJ2-3, with D perhaps being TRBD1 or TRBD2 (5 bases each). Germline V lookup: CDR1 SGHKS, CDR2 YYEKEE (reference sequence). Trimming took off 9 bases at V and 1 base at J, with 12 bases between the two ends. CDR3 length: 13 amino acids. The chain's CDR3 is CATNGAGTDTQYS. CDR3 nucleotides: TGTGCCACCAACGGGGCGGGCACAGATACGCAGTATTCT.

This chain joins TRBV6-5 and TRBJ2-7, with D unresolved. The CDR3 is 16 residues long. Germline assignment: CDR1 MNHEY and CDR2 SVGAGI. The V end was cut by 2 bases, the J end by 1 base, with 15 bases between. DNA for the CDR3: TGTGCCAGCAGTTACCTCTCCCCGGCCCAATCCTACGAGCAGTACTTC. It codes for CASSYLSPAQSYEQYF.

This chain uses TRBV27 with TRBJ2-5, with D possibly matching TRBD1 (5 bases). The DNA end lines up better with TRBJ2-7; the J call may be wrong. The CDR3 loop spans 14 amino acids. Germline V gene data show CDR1 as MNHEY and CDR2 as SMNVEV (reference sequence). CDR3 in DNA: TGTGCCAGCAGTTTGGTGGGGCATAGCCACGAGCAGTACTTC. Encoded protein: CASSLVGHSHEQYF.

V is TRBV7-9 and J is TRBJ2-3; a possible D gene is TRBD2 (5 bases). CDR3 length: 15 residues. With 5 bases removed from V and 5 bases from J, the gap between germline ends came to 17 bases. CDR1 SEHNR and CDR2 FQNEAQ come from the germline V gene (reference sequence). CDR3 sequence reads: CASSPGVGEVDTQYF. Here the CDR3 DNA reads TGTGCCAGCAGCCCCGGGGTGGGAGAAGTAGATACGCAGTATTTT. Full variable domain (remainder filled in from reference TRBV7-9 and TRBJ2-3): DTGVSQNPRHKITKRGQNVTFRCDPISEHNRLYWYRQTLGQGPEFLTYFQNEAQLEKSRLLSDRFSAERPKGSFSTLEIQRTEQGDSAMYLCASSPGVGEVDTQYFGPGTRLTVL.

The CDR3 here is CASSSGGGTSGLNEQFF. CDR3 sequence (DNA): TGTGCCAGCAGCTCGGGAGGTGGGACTAGCGGGTTGAATGAGCAGTTCTTC. V gene TRBV7-8 combines with J gene TRBJ2-1; 12 bases agree with TRBD2. CDR3 length: 17 residues. Losses at the gene ends were 4 bases for V and 7 bases for J; bases not matched to a gene: 11. Germline CDR1 and CDR2: SGHVS and FQNEAQ.

This clone was counted between two and nine times. The chain employs TRBV10-2 and TRBJ1-5; D not resolved. Germline V gene data show CDR1 as WSHSY and CDR2 as SAAADI. The CDR3 sequence is 14 residues long. V lost 2 bases to trimming and J lost 7 bases, with 12 bases between them. DNA for the CDR3: TGCGCCAGCAGTGAGACAAAACTTTTACAGCCCCAGCATTTT. Translation gives CASSETKLLQPQHF.

This clone has only one observation. The gene calls are TRBV9 and TRBJ2-7; possible D gene TRBD2, 5 bases. The length of the CDR3 is 14 residues. Germline CDR1 SGDLS, CDR2 YYNGEE. V was cut by 0 bases and J by 2 bases, with 9 bases left in between. The CDR3 region is CASSVGPSPYEQYF. Here the CDR3 DNA reads TGTGCCAGCAGCGTAGGTCCTAGCCCCTACGAGCAGTACTTC.

J is TRBJ2-1 and V is TRBV13; D gene ambiguous. Per germline, CDR1 PRHDT and CDR2 FYEKMQ (reference sequence). This CDR3 spans 12 amino acids. Trimming pared 5 bases from V and 7 bases from J, leaving 9 bases between. CDR3 amino acids: CASSLTDNEQFF. DNA for the CDR3: TGTGCCAGCAGCCTGACTGATAATGAGCAGTTCTTC. Together with reference TRBV13 and TRBJ2-1, the CDR3 gives the full variable domain: AAGVIQSPRHLIKEKRETATLKCYPIPRHDTVYWYQQGPGQDPQFLISFYEKMQSDKGSIPDRFSAQQFSDYHSELNMSSLELGDSALYFCASSLTDNEQFFGPGTRLTVL.

This clone came up once. V gene TRBV15 combines with J gene TRBJ1-1; D might be TRBD1 (5 bases). This CDR3 is 12 amino acids long. CDR1 LNHNV and CDR2 YYDKDF come from the germline V gene (reference sequence). V gave up 2 bases and J gave up 5 bases, with 6 bases separating them. The CDR3 is CATSRQGTEAFF. CDR3 coding DNA: TGTGCCACCAGCAGACAGGGTACTGAAGCTTTCTTT.

V and J are TRBV5-5 and TRBJ1-4; 8 bases line up with TRBD1. There are 15 residues in the CDR3. V gave up 2 bases and J gave up 8 bases; unmatched junction bases: 8. Germline values: CDR1 SGHKS, CDR2 YYEKEE (reference sequence). CDR3 residues: CASSFGDRGGEKLFF. In DNA form, the CDR3 reads TGTGCCAGCAGCTTCGGCGACAGGGGTGGGGAAAAACTGTTTTTT.

With regard to this clone: A far bigger clonotype differs at one base, so this is likely a read error. V is TRBV7-9 and J is TRBJ2-2; possibly TRBD1 or TRBD2 for D (5 bases each). V lost 6 bases, J lost 6 bases, and 14 bases lay in between. CDR3 size: 14 residues. Per the germline V gene, CDR1 is SEHNR and CDR2 is FQNEAQ (reference sequence). The CDR3 DNA is TGTGCCAGCAGTTCCGGGACCCTCGCCGGGGAGCTGTTTTTT. Its protein is CASSSGTLAGELFF.

This sequence joins TRBV29-1 and TRBJ2-7; D unresolved. CDR3 length: 13 residues. Germline CDR1 reads SQVTM; CDR2 reads ANQGSEA. The V gene lost 0 bases and the J gene lost 4 bases, with 10 bases spanning the gap. CDR3 in amino acids: CSVEDGPNYEQYF. For the CDR3, the DNA is TGCAGCGTTGAAGATGGGCCGAATTACGAGCAGTACTTC.

A remark on this clone: In the same sample, other DNA sequences code for this CDR3. The genes are TRBV5-1 and TRBJ2-5; 7 positions match TRBD1. The ends lost 0 bases at V and 1 base at J; junction bases unmatched: 0. The CDR3 loop spans 14 amino acids. The V gene's germline CDR1 is SGHRS and CDR2 YFSETQ. CDR3 residues: CASSLGDSQETQYF. In DNA form, the CDR3 reads TGCGCCAGCAGCTTGGGGGACAGCCAAGAGACCCAGTACTTC.

On this clone: A far larger clone is one base from this, pointing to a likely read error. This chain uses TRBV5-1 with TRBJ2-4, with D perhaps TRBD2 (6 bases). This CDR3 contains 14 residues. The germline gives CDR1 SGHRS, CDR2 YFSETQ. This CDR3 is CASSLAGEENIQCF. Written as DNA, the CDR3 is TGCGCCAGCAGCTTGGCGGGGGAAGAGAACATTCAGTGCTTC.

The rearrangement joins TRBV5-1 to TRBJ1-3, with D perhaps TRBD1 (6 bases). Trimming took 0 bases from V and 4 from J, leaving 8 bases between them. The CDR3 totals 14 residues. Germline CDR1 reads SGHRS; CDR2 reads YFSETQ. Written as DNA, the CDR3 is TGCGCCAGCAGCTTGGCAGGGGTCGGAAACACCATATATTTT. It is translated as CASSLAGVGNTIYF.

This chain joins TRBV6-6 and TRBJ1-3; 9 bases are shared with TRBD1. The CDR3 runs 15 residues. V shed 6 bases, J shed 3 bases, and the junction held 6 bases outside the gene matches. Germline V lookup: CDR1 MNHNY, CDR2 SVGAGI (reference sequence). This CDR3 is CASSRDRENGNTIYF. DNA of the CDR3: TGTGCCAGCAGCCGGGACAGGGAGAATGGAAACACCATATATTTT.

The chain employs TRBV29-1 and TRBJ2-1, with 11 bases identical to TRBD2. The length of the CDR3 is 15 residues. Trimming at V came to 0 bases and at J to 6 bases, leaving 4 bases not matched to a gene. Germline assignment: CDR1 SQVTM and CDR2 ANQGSEA. CDR3 bases: TGCAGCGTTGAAGATACTAGCGGGAGTCCCAATGAGCAGTTCTTC. Protein: CSVEDTSGSPNEQFF.